The 23 T cell receptor beta chains below all came from one sample that was sequenced in a study of Graves' ophthalmopathy and Graves' hyperthyroidism. Beta-chain TCR CDR3 regions were amplified from RNA transcripts. An opening RT-PCR round employed HTBI primers and preceded a second-round multiplex PCR. TCRdb passed the multiplex PCR reads through MiXCR, listing each CDR3 protein once. This sample has roughly 610,000 distinct CDR3 sequences, with about 20% found just once. The sample comprised peripheral blood. The receptors here all came from a woman between 18 and 29 years old with stable Graves' hyperthyroidism. Some clones in this sample may be carry-over from other donors' samples.

This chain connects TRBV28 to TRBJ1-2; D unclear. The CDR3 has 14 residues. The germline V gene encodes CDR1 MDHEN and CDR2 SYDVKM. Trimming took 10 bases from V and 4 from J, leaving 19 bases between them. The CDR3 spells CATTGGRDPYGYTF. DNA for the CDR3: TGTGCCACCACGGGAGGGCGCGATCCCTATGGCTACACCTTC.

The sample holds many counts of this clonotype. The chain recombines TRBV29-1 with TRBJ2-7; maybe TRBD1 (5 bases). The CDR3 extends over 15 amino acids. V was shortened by 2 bases and J by 2 bases, with 16 bases between the two germline ends. Per the germline V gene, CDR1 is SQVTM and CDR2 is ANQGSEA. The DNA of the CDR3 is TGCAGCGTTGAAACCCGACAGTCTTGGCCCTACGAGCAGTACTTC. Translating it yields CSVETRQSWPYEQYF.

This clonotype has at least ten counts. The rearrangement uses TRBV30 and TRBJ1-1; weak D call: TRBD1 (5 bases). V was pared by 0 bases and J by 8 bases, with 19 bases between. Germline CDR1 reads GTSNPN; CDR2 reads SVGIG (reference sequence). The CDR3 is 15 residues long. The CDR3 region has the DNA TGTGCCTGGAGTGTAATGTCAAGTGGGGGTTTCGAAGCTTTCTTT. It yields the protein CAWSVMSSGGFEAFF.

The table lists this clonotype with many counts. The chain links TRBV6-1 to TRBJ2-5; 8 bases fit TRBD1. Germline loops: CDR1 MNHNS, CDR2 SASEGT. The CDR3 is made up of 14 amino acids. J was trimmed by 6 bases and V by 6 bases; bases with no gene match: 9. The CDR3 sequence: CASSRTGRHQTQYF. CDR3 nucleotide sequence: TGTGCCAGCAGCCGGACAGGGCGGCATCAGACCCAGTACTTC.

This clonotype has a count of ten or more. V usage is TRBV12-3 or TRBV12-4 and J usage is TRBJ1-2; no clear D gene. The CDR3 length is 12 residues. Trimming removed 3 bases at V and 7 bases at J, with 9 bases between. The CDR3 reads CASSFARGGYTF. The CDR3 DNA reads TGTGCCAGCAGTTTCGCACGGGGTGGCTACACCTTC.

This clonotype was picked up a small number of times. V usage is TRBV28 and J usage is TRBJ2-7; D gene ambiguous. Trimming left V 4 bases short and J 6 bases short, with 10 bases between. CDR1 is MDHEN, CDR2 SYDVKM, per germline. The CDR3 covers 12 residues. CDR3 in amino acids: CASSSSISEQYF. The CDR3 nucleotides are TGTGCCAGCAGTTCCTCAATAAGCGAGCAGTACTTC.

This clonotype was counted ten times or more. The chain uses TRBV14 and TRBJ1-5; D remains unclear. Trimming took off 8 bases at V and 0 bases at J, with 23 bases between the two ends. CDR1 is SGHDN and CDR2 is FVKESK in the germline V gene. This CDR3 has 18 amino acids. The CDR3 loop reads CASDGPREGGFSNQPQHF. CDR3 DNA sequence: TGTGCCAGCGATGGGCCGAGGGAAGGCGGGTTTAGCAATCAGCCCCAGCATTTT.

In this sample, this clonotype turned up many times. The chain has TRBV4-1 and TRBJ1-2, with D unresolved. The CDR3 has 13 residues. CDR1 is MGHRA and CDR2 is YSYEKL in the germline V gene. V shed 1 base and J shed 7 bases, with 10 bases lying between them. The CDR3 sequence: CASSQVYSGGYTF. The CDR3 coding sequence is TGCGCCAGCAGCCAAGTATATTCGGGTGGCTACACCTTC.

The chain links TRBV29-1 to TRBJ1-2; D is ambiguous. Germline assignment: CDR1 SQVTM and CDR2 ANQGSEA. Deletions cut 4 bases from V and 4 bases from J, with 13 bases between. The CDR3 sequence is 13 residues long. The CDR3, as DNA: TGCAGCGTTGCCGACGGTAATGGCTATGGCTACACCTTC. Translation gives CSVADGNGYGYTF. Using reference TRBV29-1 and TRBJ1-2 for the parts outside the CDR3, the full variable domain is SAVISQKPSRDICQRGTSLTIQCQVDSQVTMMFWYRQQPGQSLTLIATANQGSEATYESGFVIDKFPISRPNLTFSTLTVSNMSPEDSSIYLCSVADGNGYGYTFGSGTRLTVV.

The chain is built from TRBV6-2 or TRBV6-3 and TRBJ2-5; the match to TRBD1 covers 7 bases. CDR3 length: 15 residues. V shed 0 bases, J shed 5 bases, and the junction held 6 bases outside the gene matches. Germline CDR1 and CDR2: MNHEY and SVGEGT. The chain's CDR3 is CASSYSRGPGETQYF. CDR3 nucleotide sequence: TGTGCCAGCAGTTACTCGAGGGGGCCCGGGGAGACCCAGTACTTC.

There are many counts of this clonotype. The chain joins TRBV30 to TRBJ1-1; weak D call: TRBD1 (5 bases). The CDR3 length is 14 residues. CDR1 and CDR2 (germline): GTSNPN, SVGIG (reference sequence). Trimming took off 4 bases at V and 5 bases at J, with 17 bases between the two ends. DNA of the CDR3: TGTGCCTGGATAGGGGCCTCCCGTGGGACTGAAGCTTTCTTT. Translating it yields CAWIGASRGTEAFF.

The chain links TRBV20-1 to TRBJ2-7; 10 nucleotides match TRBD2. V lost 5 bases and J lost 3; bases outside the gene matches: 13. Germline V gives CDR1 DFQATT, CDR2 SNEGSKA (reference sequence). This CDR3 comprises 16 residues. Here the CDR3 reads CSAYLEGGTSVYEQYF. The CDR3 DNA reads as TGCAGTGCTTACCTAGAAGGTGGGACTAGCGTCTACGAGCAGTACTTC.

This clonotype has ten or more counts. The chain couples TRBV6-5 to TRBJ1-2; 7 bases line up with TRBD1. Germline V gene lookup returns CDR1 MNHEY and CDR2 SVGAGI. The CDR3 has 14 amino acids. V trimming: 2 bases; J trimming: 4 bases; junction bases outside the gene matches: 4. CDR3 region: CASSYRRGGYGYTF. The CDR3 DNA follows: TGTGCCAGCAGTTACCGCAGGGGGGGCTATGGCTACACCTTC.

The V and J genes are TRBV24-1 and TRBJ1-5; D remains unclear. CDR3 size: 15 residues. V was pared by 2 bases and J by 4 bases, with 11 bases between. Per the germline V gene, CDR1 is KGHDR and CDR2 is SFDVKD. Written as DNA, the CDR3 is TGTGCCACCAGTGATTGTAGAAGGTCAAATCAGCCCCAGCATTTT. Its protein is CATSDCRRSNQPQHF.

This rearrangement joins TRBV30 to TRBJ1-3; no reliable D call. The CDR3 totals 15 residues. From germline, CDR1 is GTSNPN and CDR2 SVGIG (reference sequence). Trimming removed 4 bases from V and 0 bases from J, with 13 bases in between. CDR3 coding DNA: TGTGCCTGGATTCAAAGTGGCCACTCTGGAAACACCATATATTTT. Its translation is CAWIQSGHSGNTIYF.

This clonotype has a handful of counts. The gene calls are TRBV12-3 or TRBV12-4 and TRBJ2-7; 10 bases are a match to TRBD2. After removal of 7 bases from V and 2 bases from J, the junction contained 11 bases not matched to a gene. The CDR3 runs 16 residues. CDR3 nucleotides: TGTGCCAGCACCCGGACTAGCGGTAGTGGGACCTACGAGCAGTACTTC. This translates into CASTRTSGSGTYEQYF.

For this clonotype: This may stem from a read error, because a much larger clone lies one nucleotide away. This chain's CDR3 is CAISDLTANYGFTF. The DNA for the CDR3 is TGTGCCATCAGTGACTTGACAGCTAACTATGGCTTCACCTTC. The V and J genes are TRBV10-3 and TRBJ1-2; D is possibly TRBD1 (5 bases). CDR3 length: 14 amino acids. The germline gives CDR1 ENHRY, CDR2 SYGVKD.

The V call is TRBV6-1, the J call TRBJ1-2, with D perhaps TRBD1 (6 bases). Looked up from germline, CDR1 is MNHNS and CDR2 is SASEGT. Trimming stripped 11 bases from V and 0 bases from J, with 13 bases between. CDR3 size: 13 residues. CDR3 DNA sequence: TGTGCCCTATCCCAGGGGCCTAACTATGGCTACACCTTC. This translates into CALSQGPNYGYTF.

This clonotype was counted only a few times. This chain joins TRBV7-8 and TRBJ2-5; 9 bases are shared with TRBD2. J was trimmed by 6 bases and V by 1 base; bases with no gene match: 9. Germline values: CDR1 SGHVS, CDR2 FQNEAQ. The CDR3 extends over 16 amino acids. CDR3 amino acids: CASSLGTISGRKTQYF. The CDR3 DNA sequence: TGTGCCAGCAGCTTAGGCACAATTAGCGGGAGAAAGACCCAGTACTTC.

This chain joins TRBV6-1 and TRBJ1-2; weak D call: TRBD1 (5 bases). Germline V gene lookup returns CDR1 MNHNS and CDR2 SASEGT. There are 11 residues in the CDR3. Trimming shortened V by 5 bases and J by 6 bases, and 7 bases separated the two germline ends. This CDR3 is CASSPDNGYTF. The CDR3 DNA sequence: TGTGCCAGCAGTCCGGACAATGGCTACACCTTC.

The table lists this clonotype with many counts. The V gene is TRBV28, the J gene TRBJ1-6; D ambiguous. Per the germline V gene, CDR1 is MDHEN and CDR2 is SYDVKM. The CDR3 has 14 residues. The V end was cut by 6 bases, the J end by 7 bases, with 13 bases between. Here the CDR3 reads CASRYPDANSPLHF. CDR3 sequence (DNA): TGTGCCAGCAGGTATCCAGACGCAAATTCACCCCTCCACTTT. Supplemented by reference TRBV28 and TRBJ1-6, the full variable domain reads DVKVTQSSRYLVKRTGEKVFLECVQDMDHENMFWYRQDPGLGLRLIYFSYDVKMKEKGDIPEGYSVSREKKERFSLILESASTNQTSMYLCASRYPDANSPLHFGNGTRLTVT.

This clonotype was found a few times. A read error may be the cause here, since a much bigger clone is one base away. The CDR3 does not end in the conserved phenylalanine or tryptophan, so this is likely a read error. The chain employs TRBV5-1 and TRBJ2-7, with TRBD1 matching over 8 bases. This CDR3 has 14 amino acids. V shed 4 bases, J shed 3 bases, and the junction held 6 bases outside the gene matches. Germline values: CDR1 SGHRS, CDR2 YFSETQ. In nucleotides, the CDR3 is TGCGCCAGCAGCCAAGGGACAGGAAACTACGAGCAGTACTAC. It specifies CASSQGTGNYEQYY.

This clonotype was detected many times. V and J are TRBV6-5 and TRBJ2-7, with TRBD1 matching 7 bases. CDR3 size: 15 residues. Germline V gene lookup returns CDR1 MNHEY and CDR2 SVGAGI. Unmatched junction bases numbered 9, after V lost 0 bases and J lost 7 bases. CDR3 residues: CASSYSLQGTVEQYF. For the CDR3, the DNA is TGTGCCAGCAGTTACTCCCTACAGGGGACCGTAGAGCAGTACTTC.